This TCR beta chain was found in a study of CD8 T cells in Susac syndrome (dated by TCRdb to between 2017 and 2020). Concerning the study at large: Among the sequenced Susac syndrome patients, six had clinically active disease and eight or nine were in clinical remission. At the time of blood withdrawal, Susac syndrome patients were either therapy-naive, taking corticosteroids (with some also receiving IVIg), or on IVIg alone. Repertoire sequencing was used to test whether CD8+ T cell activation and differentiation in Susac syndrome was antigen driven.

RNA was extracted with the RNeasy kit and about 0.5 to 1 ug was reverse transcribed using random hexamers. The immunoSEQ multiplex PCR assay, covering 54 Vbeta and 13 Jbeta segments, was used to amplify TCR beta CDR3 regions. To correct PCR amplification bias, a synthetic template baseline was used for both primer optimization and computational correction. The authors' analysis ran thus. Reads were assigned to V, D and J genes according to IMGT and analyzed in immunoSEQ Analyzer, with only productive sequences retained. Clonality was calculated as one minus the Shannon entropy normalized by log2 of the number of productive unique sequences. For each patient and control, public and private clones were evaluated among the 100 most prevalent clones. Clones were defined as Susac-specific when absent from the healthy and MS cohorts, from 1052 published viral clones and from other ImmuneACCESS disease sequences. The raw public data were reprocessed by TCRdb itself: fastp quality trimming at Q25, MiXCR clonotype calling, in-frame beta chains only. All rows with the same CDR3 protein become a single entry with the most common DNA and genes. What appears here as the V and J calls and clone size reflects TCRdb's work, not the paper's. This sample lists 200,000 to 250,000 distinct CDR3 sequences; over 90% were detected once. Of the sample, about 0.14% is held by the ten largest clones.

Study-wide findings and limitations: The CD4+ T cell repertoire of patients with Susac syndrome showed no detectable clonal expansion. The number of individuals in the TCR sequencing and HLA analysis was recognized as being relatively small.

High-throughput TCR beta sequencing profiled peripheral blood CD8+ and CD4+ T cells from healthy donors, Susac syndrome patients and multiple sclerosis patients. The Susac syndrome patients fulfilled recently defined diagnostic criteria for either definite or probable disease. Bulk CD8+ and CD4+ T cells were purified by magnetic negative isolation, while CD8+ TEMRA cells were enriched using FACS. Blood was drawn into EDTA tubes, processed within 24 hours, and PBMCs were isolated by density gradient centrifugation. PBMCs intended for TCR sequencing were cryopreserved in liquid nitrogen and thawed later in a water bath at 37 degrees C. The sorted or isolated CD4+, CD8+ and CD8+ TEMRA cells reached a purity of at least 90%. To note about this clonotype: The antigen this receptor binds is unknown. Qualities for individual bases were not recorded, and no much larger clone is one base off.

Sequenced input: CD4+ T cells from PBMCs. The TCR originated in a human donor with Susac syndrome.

DNA sequence: TGTGCCAGTAGCCAGGACAGGGGGCTACAAGGCAATCAGCCCCAGCATTTT. This gives the protein CASSQDRGLQGNQPQHF. The V and J genes are TRBV19 and TRBJ1-5, and TRBD1 matches 11 of the central bases. Clipping removes 6 bases from V and 2 bases from J, with 9 as the unmatched junction base count. The CDR3 numbers 17 residues from cysteine through phenylalanine. Only the CDR3 region is kept as DNA, spanning 51 bases read in frame from base 1. The germline V gene (reference sequence) specifies LNHDA as CDR1 and SQIVND as CDR2.